This T cell receptor beta chain was sequenced during a study of T-cell memory formation after mild COVID-19. Findings of the study overall: Of the contracting clones, CD4+ ones lay mainly in CM and EM, and CD8+ ones in EMRA. Memory sampled before infection contained some responding clones, suggesting cross-reactive memory joined. Confirmation of SARS-CoV-2 specificity was lacking for second-wave clones peaking day 37.

From 5'RACE with constant-segment primers came TCR alpha and TCR beta cDNA libraries that carried sample barcodes and UMIs. TCRdb re-called the 5' RACE reads with MiXCR, one entry per CDR3 protein. Counted here are under 300,000 distinct CDR3 sequences, about 17% occurring once; the ten biggest clones make up 3.5%. A single count supports this clonotype. The antigen is undetermined. Unmatched junction bases numbered 8, after V lost 4 bases and J lost 4 bases. Germline assignment: CDR1 KGHDR and CDR2 SFDVKD. CDR3 size: 17 residues. The chain couples TRBV24-1 to TRBJ2-3, with TRBD2 identical over 12 bases. Sequenced input: PBMCs or a T cell subset sorted from them (not recorded which). The sequence was obtained from a man aged 18 to 35 who had mild COVID-19 (a few samples of this study predate the infection). Cell type and time point are not known. The CDR3, as DNA: TGTGCCACCAGTGACCCCGGACTAGCGGGGCGTCCAGATACGCAGTATTTT. It yields the protein CATSDPGLAGRPDTQYF.